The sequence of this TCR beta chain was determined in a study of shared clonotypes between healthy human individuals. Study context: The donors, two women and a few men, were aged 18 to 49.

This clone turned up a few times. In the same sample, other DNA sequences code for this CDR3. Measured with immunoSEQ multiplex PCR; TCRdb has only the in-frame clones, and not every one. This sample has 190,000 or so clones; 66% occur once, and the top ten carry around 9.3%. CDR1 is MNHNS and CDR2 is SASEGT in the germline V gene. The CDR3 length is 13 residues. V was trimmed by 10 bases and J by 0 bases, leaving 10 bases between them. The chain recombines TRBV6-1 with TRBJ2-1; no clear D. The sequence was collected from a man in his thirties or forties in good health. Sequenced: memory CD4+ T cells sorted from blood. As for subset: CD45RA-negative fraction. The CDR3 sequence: CATTLSSYNEQFF. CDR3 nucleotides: TGTGCCACGACACTGAGCTCCTACAATGAGCAGTTCTTC.